This T cell receptor beta chain comes out of a study of blood T cell repertoires in COVID-19. Study overall: The samples span acute and convalescent COVID-19 from the United States, Italy and Spain. Sources were T cells, B-cell-depleted T cells, or PBMCs; the material itself was cDNA or gDNA.

The junction had 14 bases not matched to a gene; V was cut back by 0 bases and J by 7 bases. The CDR3 sequence is 18 residues long. In germline, CDR1 is SGDLS, CDR2 YYNGEE. Produced via immunoSEQ multiplex PCR; TCRdb's table is partial and in-frame only. This table has tens of thousands of clones, approximately 87% appearing once. Sequenced sample: peripheral blood. This chain connects TRBV9 to TRBJ2-1; 9 bases are shared with TRBD2. The sequence was obtained from a human donor in a cohort sampled during active COVID-19. The CDR3 region is CASSVGGASGISLNEQFF. The CDR3 DNA follows: TGTGCCAGCAGCGTAGGGGGGGCTAGCGGGATAAGTTTAAATGAGCAGTTCTTC.